The 26 T cell receptor beta chains below come from one sample, sequenced in a study of blood T cell repertoires in COVID-19. Measured with immunoSEQ multiplex PCR; TCRdb has only the in-frame clones, and not every one. The sample records about 130,000 clones, 81% being singletons. The sequencing sample was made of peripheral blood. These receptors were obtained from a woman aged 55-75 years with active or convalescent COVID-19.

The V gene is TRBV6-5, the J gene TRBJ1-3, with a weak D call TRBD1 (5 bases). The V end was cut by 6 bases, the J end by 3 bases, with 9 bases between. The CDR3 totals 13 residues. Per germline, CDR1 MNHEY and CDR2 SVGAGI. In DNA, the CDR3 is TGTGCCAGCAGACCCGGGGGTGGAAACACCATATATTTT. This translates into CASRPGGGNTIYF.

The chain employs TRBV5-1 and TRBJ2-3; 13 bases agree with TRBD2. CDR1 and CDR2 from the germline V gene are SGHRS and YFSETQ. The CDR3 runs to 15 residues. The V gene end was trimmed by 7 bases and the J gene end by 7 bases; junction bases not matched to a gene: 9. The CDR3: CASAEGLAGINTQYF. As DNA, the CDR3 is TGCGCCAGCGCGGAGGGACTAGCGGGAATAAATACGCAGTATTTT.

The V gene is TRBV5-5, the J gene TRBJ2-5; 9 bases line up with TRBD2. Trimming removed 0 bases from V and 5 bases from J; junction bases left unmatched: 11. This CDR3 spans 17 amino acids. The germline V gene has CDR1 SGHKS and CDR2 YYEKEE (reference sequence). In nucleotides, the CDR3 is TGTGCCAGCAGCTTGGGATTTGGCGGGGGGGCGAGGGAGACCCAGTACTTC. As protein: CASSLGFGGGARETQYF.

The chain has TRBV28 and TRBJ1-5; D possibly corresponds to TRBD1 (6 bases). V lost 3 bases and J lost 5, with 11 bases in between. The CDR3 sequence is 14 residues long. Germline-derived CDR1 and CDR2 are MDHEN and SYDVKM. The CDR3 sequence: CASSFGGGDQPQHF. The CDR3 DNA reads as TGTGCCAGCAGTTTTGGAGGGGGGGATCAGCCCCAGCATTTT. Using reference TRBV28 and TRBJ1-5 for the parts outside the CDR3, the full variable domain is DVKVTQSSRYLVKRTGEKVFLECVQDMDHENMFWYRQDPGLGLRLIYFSYDVKMKEKGDIPEGYSVSREKKERFSLILESASTNQTSMYLCASSFGGGDQPQHFGDGTRLSIL.

The chain has TRBV28 and TRBJ2-7; TRBD2 matches 12 bases. The germline CDR1 and CDR2 sequences are MDHEN and SYDVKM. CDR3 size: 15 residues. V lost 3 bases, J lost 4 bases, and 4 bases stayed unmatched. The CDR3 nucleotides are TGTGCCAGCAGTTTGACTAGCGGGAGACTATACGAGCAGTACTTC. Its translation: CASSLTSGRLYEQYF. Supplemented by reference TRBV28 and TRBJ2-7, the full variable domain reads DVKVTQSSRYLVKRTGEKVFLECVQDMDHENMFWYRQDPGLGLRLIYFSYDVKMKEKGDIPEGYSVSREKKERFSLILESASTNQTSMYLCASSLTSGRLYEQYFGPGTRLTVT.

The chain has TRBV3-1 (or the pseudogene TRBV3-2) and TRBJ2-4; D is perhaps TRBD2 (7 bases). The CDR3 runs 14 residues. Germline CDR1 and CDR2: LGHDT and YNNKEL (reference sequence). Trimming pared 1 base from V and 7 bases from J, leaving 11 bases between. The CDR3: CASSQGKGGNIQYF. The CDR3 DNA reads as TGTGCCAGCAGCCAAGGCAAGGGGGGGAACATTCAGTACTTC.

V is TRBV19 and J is TRBJ2-2; D might be TRBD1 (6 bases). The CDR3 has 15 residues. In germline, CDR1 is LNHDA, CDR2 SQIVND (reference sequence). The germline V and J ends were trimmed by 6 bases and 5 bases, with 16 bases remaining between them. The CDR3 nucleotides read TGTGCCAGTAGCGAATTGAAGAGGGGGACCGGGGAGCTGTTTTTT. This encodes CASSELKRGTGELFF.

V usage is TRBV19 and J usage is TRBJ1-2, with a tentative D call TRBD1 (5 bases). Germline lookup yields CDR1 LNHDA and CDR2 SQIVND (reference sequence). Trimming removed 5 bases at V and 4 bases at J, with 20 bases between. The CDR3 extends over 16 amino acids. DNA for the CDR3: TGTGCCAGTAGTTCACCGACCGGACACGCAGGCTATGGCTACACCTTC. Translation: CASSSPTGHAGYGYTF.

The chain combines TRBV27 with TRBJ1-2, with 10 nucleotides matching TRBD1. Germline V lookup: CDR1 MNHEY, CDR2 SMNVEV (reference sequence). The CDR3 length is 15 residues. The trim removed 5 bases at V and 7 bases at J, leaving 10 bases unmatched. CDR3 DNA sequence: TGTGCCAGCAGTGAAGTAGGGACAGGGGTGTTTGGCTACACCTTC. The encoded protein is CASSEVGTGVFGYTF.

This clone was detected once. This chain connects TRBV12-5 to TRBJ2-3, with D possibly being TRBD1 (5 bases). The CDR3 covers 15 residues. Germline CDR1 LGHNT, CDR2 FRNRAP. Trimming pared 3 bases from V and 4 bases from J, leaving 14 bases between. This CDR3 is CASGLGDSGSDTQYF. As DNA, the CDR3 is TGTGCTAGTGGTTTAGGGGATTCAGGGTCAGATACGCAGTATTTT.

This clone was seen once. The gene calls are TRBV6-2 or TRBV6-3 and TRBJ1-2, with 7 bases fitting TRBD1. Germline V gives CDR1 MNHEY, CDR2 SVGEGT. The CDR3 sequence is 14 residues long. The trim removed 2 bases at V and 4 bases at J, leaving 4 bases unmatched. The CDR3 bases are TGTGCCAGCAGTTACAGGGGGCAAAGCTATGGCTACACCTTC. This translates into CASSYRGQSYGYTF.

The table lists this clone with a count of one. V is TRBV5-8 and J is TRBJ1-3; TRBD1 matches 7 bases. Germline CDR1 reads SGHTS; CDR2 reads YDEGEE. CDR3 length: 15 amino acids. V trimming: 0 bases; J trimming: 4 bases; junction bases outside the gene matches: 4. CDR3 loop: CASSLDRGYGNTIYF. CDR3 nucleotides: TGTGCCAGCAGCTTGGACAGGGGATACGGAAACACCATATATTTT.

The genes are TRBV5-4 and TRBJ2-5; 10 bases fit TRBD2. Germline CDR1 is SGHNT and CDR2 is YYREEE (reference sequence). J gave up 3 bases and V 4 bases, and 3 bases lay outside the gene matches. The CDR3 has 14 amino acids. This CDR3 reads CASSQSGREETQYF. CDR3 nucleotides: TGTGCCAGCAGCCAAAGCGGGAGGGAAGAGACCCAGTACTTC.

This clone has just one count. V is TRBV19 and J is TRBJ1-5; D might be TRBD1 (5 bases). The CDR3 is 14 residues long. V was trimmed by 7 bases and J by 4 bases, leaving 14 bases between them. CDR1 LNHDA and CDR2 SQIVND come from the germline V gene (reference sequence). The CDR3 region is CASTDRRGNQPQHF. CDR3 DNA: TGTGCCAGTACCGATCGGAGGGGAAATCAGCCCCAGCATTTT.

The chain carries TRBV6-5 and TRBJ1-2, with D unclear. The germline CDR1 and CDR2 sequences are MNHEY and SVGAGI. CDR3 length: 16 amino acids. The V end was cut by 1 base, the J end by 5 bases, with 17 bases between. In DNA, the CDR3 is TGTGCCAGCAGTTACTTGCCTCGGGAGCCTCATTATGGCTACACCTTC. This encodes CASSYLPREPHYGYTF.

The rearrangement joins TRBV2 to TRBJ1-3, with unresolved D. V was cut by 8 bases and J by 3 bases, with 11 bases left in between. The CDR3 runs 13 residues. The V gene's germline CDR1 is SNHLY and CDR2 FYNNEI. The CDR3: CASSPGYGNTIYF. In DNA form, the CDR3 reads TGTGCCAGCTCGCCCGGGTATGGAAACACCATATATTTT.

The J gene is TRBJ2-5, the V gene TRBV2; D is possibly TRBD1 (6 bases). Trimming shortened V by 2 bases and J by 4 bases, and 8 bases separated the two germline ends. CDR3 size: 13 residues. Per the germline V gene, CDR1 is SNHLY and CDR2 is FYNNEI. CDR3: CASSEIRGETQYF. DNA of the CDR3: TGTGCCAGCAGTGAAATCAGGGGAGAGACCCAGTACTTC.

This clone was seen only once. This sequence joins TRBV10-3 and TRBJ2-7; D is unclear. The CDR3 is 14 amino acids. V was clipped by 2 bases and J by 0 bases, with 8 bases between them. Germline CDR1 ENHRY, CDR2 SYGVKD. The CDR3 coding sequence is TGTGCCATCAGTGAGACAGAGAGCTCCTACGAGCAGTACTTC. This codes for CAISETESSYEQYF.

CDR3 bases: TGCGCCAGCAGCCAACCAGAAGGAGGACAGCCCCAGCATTTT. Protein product: CASSQPEGGQPQHF. This chain connects TRBV4-1 to TRBJ1-5; no definite D call. Trimming removed 2 bases at V and 7 bases at J, with 12 bases between. Germline assignment: CDR1 MGHRA and CDR2 YSYEKL. The CDR3 spans 14 residues.

The V gene is TRBV7-3, the J gene TRBJ2-3; 14 nucleotides agree with TRBD2. V lost 5 bases, J lost 4 bases, and 23 bases stayed unmatched. Per germline, CDR1 SGHTA and CDR2 FQGTGA. The CDR3 spans 22 residues. The CDR3 loop reads CASSASGTSGSYYPFGADTQYF. The CDR3 nucleotides are TGTGCCAGCAGCGCTTCCGGGACTAGCGGGAGTTATTACCCCTTTGGCGCAGATACGCAGTATTTT.

This chain's CDR3 is CASSGRTGVYNEQFF. CDR3 nucleotide sequence: TGTGCCAGCAGCGGGAGGACAGGGGTTTACAATGAGCAGTTCTTC. The gene calls are TRBV7-2 and TRBJ2-1; 9 bases fit TRBD1. The J segment lost 4 bases and the V segment lost 5 bases, leaving 6 bases of the junction unmatched. Germline V gene sequence: CDR1 SGHTA, CDR2 FQGNSA. The CDR3 spans 15 residues.

This clone was seen just once. The V and J genes are TRBV6-5 and TRBJ1-2; 7 bases line up with TRBD1. The CDR3 is 15 amino acids. The V segment lost 6 bases and the J segment 4 bases; nucleotides outside the gene matches: 11. Germline V lookup: CDR1 MNHEY, CDR2 SVGAGI. The CDR3 nucleotides read TGTGCCAGCAGGGGAACGGACGGGACAGCCTATGGCTACACCTTC. It yields the protein CASRGTDGTAYGYTF.

The rearrangement joins TRBV12-3 or TRBV12-4 to TRBJ2-3; D uncertain. The V end was cut by 7 bases, the J end by 4 bases, with 9 bases between. The CDR3 spans 12 residues. CDR3 sequence: CASKLNADTQYF. CDR3 coding DNA: TGTGCCAGCAAACTAAATGCAGATACGCAGTATTTT.

The J gene is TRBJ1-5, the V gene TRBV3-1 (or the pseudogene TRBV3-2); no reliable D call. This CDR3 has 14 amino acids. The V end lost 4 bases, the J end lost 2 bases, and 9 bases lay between the germline ends. Germline CDR1 is LGHDT and CDR2 is YNNKEL (reference sequence). The CDR3 DNA follows: TGTGCCAGCAGCCCATCGGTGGGCAATCAGCCCCAGCATTTT. Protein sequence: CASSPSVGNQPQHF.

J is TRBJ2-3 and V is TRBV2, with D perhaps matching TRBD1 (5 bases). The CDR3 runs 17 residues. Germline CDR1 and CDR2: SNHLY and FYNNEI. Trimming left V 3 bases short and J 0 bases short, with 16 bases between. The CDR3 nucleotides are TGTGCCAGCAGTGAGGTTAAGACAGCCCTTAGCACAGATACGCAGTATTTT. This codes for CASSEVKTALSTDTQYF.

V and J are TRBV4-1 and TRBJ1-5; D is perhaps TRBD1 (5 bases). This CDR3 has 14 residues. The germline gives CDR1 MGHRA, CDR2 YSYEKL. V was trimmed by 2 bases and J by 4 bases, leaving 9 bases between them. The chain's CDR3 is CASSQIRVNQPQHF. In DNA form, the CDR3 reads TGCGCCAGCAGCCAAATCAGGGTGAATCAGCCCCAGCATTTT.